This is a list of T cell receptor beta chains from one sample in a study of beta chain features in type 1 diabetes. Here immunoSEQ multiplex PCR was the method, and the copy in TCRdb shows in-frame clones only, minus some. The sample consists of some 150,000 clones, about 10% of them appearing once. Sequenced sample: naive CD4+ T cells from blood. These receptors were obtained from a man younger than 35 in good health. The CDR3 runs from the conserved cysteine through the conserved F or W. A D gene is named only where the DNA matches it firmly. Clone size is stated in some rows and not others, as once, few, many or a class when expanded.

clone_size	v_call	j_call	d_call	cdr3_aa	cdr3_nt
.	TRBV7-9	TRBJ1-5	.	CASSSEDLNSNQPQHF	TGTGCCAGCAGCTCAGAAGACTTAAATAGCAATCAGCCCCAGCATTTT
.	TRBV28	TRBJ2-3	.	CASSLTDYRSSTDTQYF	TGTGCCAGCAGTTTAACGGACTACAGATCTAGCACAGATACGCAGTATTTT
few	TRBV18	TRBJ2-7	TRBD1	CASSPGTDSYEQYF	TGTGCCAGCTCACCAGGGACAGACTCCTACGAGCAGTACTTC
.	TRBV4-3	TRBJ2-5	TRBD2	CASSQGTSGGAGETQYF	TGCGCCAGCAGCCAAGGGACTAGCGGGGGGGCCGGAGAGACCCAGTACTTC
few	TRBV6-1	TRBJ2-7	TRBD2	CASSGQFSGGSYEQYF	TGTGCCAGCAGTGGACAATTTAGCGGGGGTTCCTACGAGCAGTACTTC
many	TRBV29-1	TRBJ1-5	TRBD1	CSVTGTEGNQPQHF	TGCAGCGTTACCGGGACAGAGGGGAATCAGCCCCAGCATTTT
.	TRBV30	TRBJ1-5	.	CAWSLQGNQPQHF	TGTGCCTGGAGTCTTCAGGGGAATCAGCCCCAGCATTTT
.	TRBV30	TRBJ2-7	TRBD1	CAWSRGDRAAGEQYF	TGTGCCTGGAGTAGAGGGGACAGGGCGGCAGGCGAGCAGTACTTC
few	TRBV5-1	TRBJ2-7	TRBD2	CASSLSGGGNEQYF	TGCGCCAGCAGCTTGAGCGGGGGGGGTAACGAGCAGTACTTC
.	TRBV18	TRBJ2-1	.	CASSPIARGSYNEQFF	TGTGCCAGCTCACCTATCGCCAGGGGCTCCTACAATGAGCAGTTCTTC
.	TRBV6-6	TRBJ1-3	.	CASSPGGSGNTIYF	TGTGCCAGCAGTCCCGGGGGGTCTGGAAACACCATATATTTT
.	TRBV6-1	TRBJ2-2	TRBD1	CASSAGGQGGNGELFF	TGTGCCAGCAGTGCAGGGGGACAGGGGGGCAACGGGGAGCTGTTTTTT
few	TRBV18	TRBJ2-7	.	CASSPPQGFTYEQYF	TGTGCCAGCTCACCACCGCAGGGATTCACCTACGAGCAGTACTTC
.	TRBV6-5	TRBJ2-1	TRBD1	CASSQTGGTYNEQFF	TGTGCCAGCAGTCAGACAGGGGGAACCTACAATGAGCAGTTCTTC
.	TRBV2	TRBJ2-1	.	CASSEWRSRGNDNEQFF	TGTGCCAGCAGTGAATGGCGGTCCAGGGGAAACGACAATGAGCAGTTCTTC
.	TRBV4-2	TRBJ1-5	.	CASSQIRGAPQHF	TGTGCCAGCAGCCAGATCAGGGGAGCCCCCCAGCATTTT
few	TRBV5-4	TRBJ1-1	.	CASSFDRNTEAFF	TGTGCCAGCAGCTTCGACAGAAACACTGAAGCTTTCTTT
.	TRBV4-3	TRBJ2-2	.	CASSISGSLGTGELFF	TGCGCCAGCAGCATATCCGGGTCCCTTGGCACCGGGGAGCTGTTTTTT
few	TRBV2	TRBJ1-1	.	CASTSLPNTEAFF	TGTGCCAGCACCTCCCTTCCGAACACTGAAGCTTTCTTT
few	TRBV7-2	TRBJ1-1	.	CASSDPAGNANTEAFF	TGTGCCAGCAGCGATCCGGCAGGGAACGCTAACACTGAAGCTTTCTTT
few	TRBV29-1	TRBJ1-2	TRBD1	CSVLPGQGVNYGYTF	TGCAGCGTCCTCCCGGGACAGGGGGTTAACTATGGCTACACCTTC
few	TRBV2	TRBJ2-3	.	CASSPVDTQYF	TGTGCCAGCAGCCCCGTAGATACGCAGTATTTT
.	TRBV28	TRBJ2-3	TRBD2	CASSSLAGASTDTQYF	TGTGCCAGCAGTTCGTTAGCGGGGGCTAGCACAGATACGCAGTATTTT
many	TRBV14	TRBJ2-7	.	CASSQQLTSYEQYF	TGTGCCAGCAGCCAACAATTGACAAGCTACGAGCAGTACTTC
.	TRBV9	TRBJ2-7	.	CASSVATGSSYEQYF	TGTGCCAGCAGCGTAGCTACGGGAAGCTCCTACGAGCAGTACTTC
few	TRBV7-6	TRBJ2-3	TRBD2	CASSLRRGAFGTDTQYF	TGTGCCAGCAGCTTACGGCGGGGGGCCTTCGGCACAGATACGCAGTATTTT
.	TRBV15	TRBJ1-5	TRBD1	CATSRDPGTGGYQPQHF	TGTGCCACCAGCAGAGATCCGGGTACAGGGGGTTACCAGCCCCAGCATTTT
.	TRBV19	TRBJ1-1	.	CASFRTGTEAFF	TGTGCCAGTTTCAGAACGGGGACTGAAGCTTTCTTT
many	TRBV29-1	TRBJ2-2	.	CSARPGLTGELFF	TGCAGCGCCCGACCGGGATTGACCGGGGAGCTGTTTTTT
.	TRBV2	TRBJ2-5	TRBD2	CASRGAGYQETQYF	TGTGCCAGCAGGGGAGCGGGGTACCAAGAGACCCAGTACTTC
few	TRBV4-3	TRBJ1-5	TRBD1	CASSQEGYRGQPQHF	TGCGCCAGCAGCCAAGAGGGATACAGGGGTCAGCCCCAGCATTTT
few	TRBV11-3	TRBJ2-3	.	CASSPSPTDTQYF	TGTGCCAGCAGCCCGAGCCCCACAGATACGCAGTATTTT
.	TRBV18	TRBJ2-7	TRBD1	CASSPDDRVYYEQYF	TGTGCCAGCTCACCAGACGACAGGGTCTACTACGAGCAGTACTTC
.	TRBV7-6	TRBJ1-3	.	CASSLEDRNGNTIYF	TGTGCCAGCAGCTTAGAAGACAGGAACGGAAACACCATATATTTT
once	TRBV6-6	TRBJ1-6	.	CASSYTEGRSNSPLHF	TGTGCCAGCAGTTACACGGAGGGTAGATCGAATTCACCCCTCCACTTC
few	TRBV7-6	TRBJ1-5	.	CASSPDREQPQHF	TGTGCCAGCAGCCCCGACCGGGAACAGCCCCAGCATTTT
few	TRBV9	TRBJ1-2	TRBD1	CASSVDGTAGGYTF	TGTGCCAGCAGCGTAGATGGGACAGCCGGCGGCTACACCTTC
.	TRBV7-2	TRBJ1-5	.	CASSLTENQPQHF	TGTGCCAGCAGCCTCACCGAGAATCAGCCCCAGCATTTT
few	TRBV7-3	TRBJ1-2	.	CASSLGGLKANYGYTF	TGTGCCAGCAGCTTGGGAGGCCTCAAGGCTAACTATGGCTACACCTTC
.	TRBV7-2	TRBJ2-6	TRBD1	CASSMTGWAGANVLTF	TGTGCCAGCAGCATGACAGGGTGGGCTGGGGCCAACGTCCTGACTTTC
.	TRBV7-6	TRBJ1-4	TRBD1	CASSLAPGGLNEKLFF	TGTGCCAGCAGCTTAGCGCCAGGGGGCCTTAATGAAAAACTGTTTTTT
few	TRBV7-2	TRBJ2-4	.	CASSPRTGPRGNIQYF	TGTGCCAGCAGCCCCAGGACCGGACCCCGCGGGAACATTCAGTACTTC
few	TRBV27	TRBJ2-3	.	CASSHSRGAGTDTQYF	TGTGCCAGCAGTCATTCCCGGGGGGCTGGCACAGATACGCAGTATTTT
few	TRBV19	TRBJ1-5	.	CASSWGNSNQPQHF	TGTGCCAGTAGTTGGGGCAATAGCAATCAGCCCCAGCATTTT
few	TRBV10-3	TRBJ1-3	.	CAISEQISSGNTIYF	TGTGCCATCAGTGAACAGATAAGCTCTGGAAACACCATATATTTT
.	TRBV5-1	TRBJ1-5	.	CASSSTDSSNQPQHF	TGCGCCAGCAGCAGCACGGACAGCAGCAATCAGCCCCAGCATTTT
few	TRBV7-2	TRBJ2-7	TRBD2	CASRSGGGSYEQYF	TGTGCCAGCCGCTCAGGCGGGGGCTCCTACGAGCAGTACTTC
few	TRBV5-1	TRBJ2-7	.	CASRLRGAAPEQYF	TGCGCCAGCCGTTTGCGGGGCGCTGCCCCCGAGCAGTACTTC
many	TRBV4-3	TRBJ2-2	.	CASSRGTPADTGELFF	TGCGCCAGCAGCCGTGGGACACCCGCGGACACCGGGGAGCTGTTTTTT